These 7 T cell receptor beta chains originate from one sample sequenced in a study of CD8 T cells in ankylosing spondylitis. TCRdb re-called the 5' RACE reads with MiXCR, one entry per CDR3 protein. Of roughly 120,000 distinct CDR3 sequences listed, roughly 13% are singletons. Sequencing was done on a sample of blood, either unsorted or a sorted T cell fraction (not recorded which). These receptors were collected from a female donor with ankylosing spondylitis or in good health (not recorded which).

This clonotype has a count of ten or more. The chain joins TRBV27 to TRBJ2-3; D possibly uses TRBD1 or TRBD2 (5 bases each). This CDR3 has 14 residues. CDR1 MNHEY and CDR2 SMNVEV come from the germline V gene (reference sequence). V gave up 4 bases and J gave up 9 bases, with 17 bases separating them. CDR3: CASSSGALVGTQYF. In DNA form, the CDR3 reads TGTGCCAGCAGTTCCGGGGCACTAGTGGGGACGCAGTATTTT.

This chain connects TRBV28 to TRBJ2-7; 8 bases line up with TRBD1. The V and J ends lost 2 bases and 4 bases, in that order; junction bases with no gene match: 7. This CDR3 spans 15 amino acids. From germline, CDR1 is MDHEN and CDR2 SYDVKM. CDR3: CASSLPGRGRYEQYF. The DNA for the CDR3 is TGTGCCAGCAGTTTACCCGGCAGGGGGCGTTACGAGCAGTACTTC.

This clonotype was observed many times. The rearrangement uses TRBV20-1 and TRBJ2-3, with 7 nucleotides matching TRBD2. Germline CDR1 and CDR2: DFQATT and SNEGSKA (reference sequence). V trimming: 6 bases; J trimming: 2 bases; junction bases outside the gene matches: 11. The CDR3 length is 15 residues. CDR3 residues: CSAFSRDYHTDTQYF. DNA for the CDR3: TGCAGTGCATTCTCCCGGGACTACCACACAGATACGCAGTATTTT.

This clonotype was found a few times. The V and J genes are TRBV28 and TRBJ2-3; TRBD2 might be the D (7 bases). V lost 8 bases to trimming and J lost 2 bases, with 17 bases between them. The CDR3 has 15 amino acids. Germline V CDR1 and CDR2: MDHEN, SYDVKM. CDR3 coding DNA: TGTGCCAGCCGAACGGAAGGGGGGGCCACAGATACGCAGTATTTT. Protein product: CASRTEGGATDTQYF.

This clonotype occurred a few times. DNA for the CDR3: TGCAGTGCTTTGGGACTAGCCAATGAGCAGTTCTTC. It yields the protein CSALGLANEQFF. The gene calls are TRBV20-1 and TRBJ2-1, with 9 bases that match TRBD2. Germline V gene sequence: CDR1 DFQATT, CDR2 SNEGSKA (reference sequence). The length of the CDR3 is 12 residues. The J segment lost 6 bases and the V segment lost 5 bases, leaving 2 bases of the junction unmatched.

The chain carries TRBV29-1 and TRBJ1-2; D might be TRBD1 (5 bases). Looked up from germline, CDR1 is SQVTM and CDR2 is ANQGSEA. V was cut by 3 bases and J by 6 bases, with 8 bases left in between. The CDR3 covers 11 residues. The CDR3 is CSVEGVDGYTF. DNA for the CDR3: TGCAGCGTTGAGGGGGTCGATGGCTACACCTTC.

V and J are TRBV6-5 and TRBJ2-3; 11 bases match TRBD2. Germline V gene lookup returns CDR1 MNHEY and CDR2 SVGAGI. The CDR3 length is 16 residues. V shed 4 bases and J 3 bases; nucleotides not matched to a gene: 6. CDR3 DNA sequence: TGTGCCAGCAGTTCTGGGACTAGCGGACGTACAGATACGCAGTATTTT. Translating it yields CASSSGTSGRTDTQYF.